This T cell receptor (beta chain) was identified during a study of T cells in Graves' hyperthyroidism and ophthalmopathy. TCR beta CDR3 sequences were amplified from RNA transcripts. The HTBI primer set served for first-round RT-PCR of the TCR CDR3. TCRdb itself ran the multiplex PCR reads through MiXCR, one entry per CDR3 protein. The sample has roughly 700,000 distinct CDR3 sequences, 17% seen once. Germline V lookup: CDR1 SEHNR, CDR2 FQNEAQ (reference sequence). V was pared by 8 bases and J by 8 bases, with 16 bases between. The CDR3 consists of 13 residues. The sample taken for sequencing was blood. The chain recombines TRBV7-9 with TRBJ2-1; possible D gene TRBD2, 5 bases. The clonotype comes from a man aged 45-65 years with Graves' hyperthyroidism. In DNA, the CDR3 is TGTGCCAGCCAGCCCGAGGGAGAAGATGAGCAGTTCTTC. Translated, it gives CASQPEGEDEQFF. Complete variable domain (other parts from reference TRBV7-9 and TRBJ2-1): DTGVSQNPRHKITKRGQNVTFRCDPISEHNRLYWYRQTLGQGPEFLTYFQNEAQLEKSRLLSDRFSAERPKGSFSTLEIQRTEQGDSAMYLCASQPEGEDEQFFGPGTRLTVL.